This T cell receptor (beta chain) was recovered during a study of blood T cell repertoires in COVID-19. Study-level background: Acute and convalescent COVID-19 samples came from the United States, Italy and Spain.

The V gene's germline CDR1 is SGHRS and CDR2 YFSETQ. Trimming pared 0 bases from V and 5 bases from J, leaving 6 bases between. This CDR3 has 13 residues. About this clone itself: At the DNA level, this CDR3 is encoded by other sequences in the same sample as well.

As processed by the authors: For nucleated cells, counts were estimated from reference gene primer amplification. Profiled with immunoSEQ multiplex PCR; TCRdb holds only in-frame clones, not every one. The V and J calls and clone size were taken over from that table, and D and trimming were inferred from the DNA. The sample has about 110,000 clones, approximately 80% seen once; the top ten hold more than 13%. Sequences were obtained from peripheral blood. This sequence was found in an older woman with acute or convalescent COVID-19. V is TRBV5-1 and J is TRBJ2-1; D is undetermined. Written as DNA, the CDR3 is TGCGCCAGCAGCTTGGGACTGGACAATGAGCAGTTCTTC. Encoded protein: CASSLGLDNEQFF.